This record looks at one T cell receptor (beta chain) sequence and its context. This record belongs to a study of blood T cell repertoires in COVID-19. The wider study: From T cells, B-cell-depleted T cells, or PBMCs came the material, which was cDNA or gDNA.

The study recruited people aged roughly 18 to 100 years across approximately 24 US areas. The assay was immunoSEQ multiplex PCR, and TCRdb's table has in-frame clones only and misses some. In the table there are some 250,000 clones, approximately 91% of which are singletons. This TCR was sampled from a woman aged 40 to 50 with acute COVID-19. Input material: PBMCs or T cells enriched from blood (not recorded which).

CDR3 nucleotide sequence: TGTGCCAGCAATAAGGAGGGGTACAATGAGCAGTTCTTC. This codes for CASNKEGYNEQFF. The chain links TRBV2 to TRBJ2-1, with D perhaps TRBD2 (6 bases). The length of the CDR3 is 13 residues. CDR1 and CDR2 from the germline V gene are SNHLY and FYNNEI. V lost 7 bases and J lost 4, with 11 bases in between. The full variable domain, rest sourced from reference TRBV2 and TRBJ2-1, is EPEVTQTPSHQVTQMGQEVILRCVPISNHLYFYWYRQILGQKVEFLVSFYNNEISEKSEIFDDQFSVERPDGSNFTLKIRSTKLEDSAMYFCASNKEGYNEQFFGPGTRLTVL.